The 25 T cell receptor beta chains below come from one sample, sequenced in a study of early T cells in non-severe SARS-CoV-2 infection. In TCRdb, the 5' RACE reads were re-called with MiXCR into one record per CDR3 protein. Of around 30,000 distinct CDR3 sequences in the sample, approximately 5% were seen once. Sequenced sample: whole blood. The receptors here all came from an adult who was a healthcare worker with PCR-confirmed SARS-CoV-2 infection or an uninfected control (not recorded which).

Ten or more counts support this clonotype. In DNA form, the CDR3 reads TGTGCCAGCAGTTTTGAAGGGCTATACTCTTTAGGCTACACCTTC. This sequence encodes CASSFEGLYSLGYTF. This rearrangement joins TRBV12-3 or TRBV12-4 to TRBJ1-2; unclear D gene. Deletions cut 3 bases from V and 8 bases from J, with 19 bases between. CDR3 length: 15 amino acids.

This clonotype was observed a handful of times. V is TRBV7-6 and J is TRBJ2-3, with 11 bases matching TRBD1. Germline V lookup: CDR1 SGHVS, CDR2 FNYEAQ. The CDR3 sequence is 17 residues long. J lost 4 bases, V lost 3 bases, and 9 bases had no gene match. This CDR3 is CASSFAHPGQGADTQYF. The CDR3 DNA follows: TGTGCCAGCAGCTTCGCCCATCCGGGACAGGGGGCAGATACGCAGTATTTT.

Many counts were recorded for this clonotype. This chain connects TRBV30 to TRBJ2-7, with D unclear. The CDR3 is made up of 16 amino acids. V was shortened by 2 bases and J by 1 base, with 18 bases between the two germline ends. Germline CDR1 GTSNPN, CDR2 SVGIG (reference sequence). The CDR3 DNA is TGTGCCTGGAGTCCACCCGTTGGGCCCCCGTCCTACGAGCAGTACTTC. Protein sequence: CAWSPPVGPPSYEQYF. Looking up the rest from reference TRBV30 and TRBJ2-7 gives the full variable domain: SQTIHQWPATLVQPVGSPLSLECTVEGTSNPNLYWYRQAAGRGLQLLFYSVGIGQISSEVPQNLSASRPQDRQFILSSKKLLLSDSGFYLCAWSPPVGPPSYEQYFGPGTRLTVT.

At least ten counts were recorded for this clonotype. V usage is TRBV5-1 and J usage is TRBJ2-1; 7 bases align to TRBD2. The CDR3 length is 14 residues. The V gene's germline CDR1 is SGHRS and CDR2 YFSETQ. V trimming: 4 bases; J trimming: 13 bases; junction bases outside the gene matches: 14. CDR3 sequence: CASSLGEGPSRQFF. CDR3 nucleotide sequence: TGCGCCAGCAGCCTGGGGGAGGGACCTAGTCGACAGTTCTTC. Complete variable domain (other parts from reference TRBV5-1 and TRBJ2-1): KAGVTQTPRYLIKTRGQQVTLSCSPISGHRSVSWYQQTPGQGLQFLFEYFSETQRNKGNFPGRFSGRQFSNSRSEMNVSTLELGDSALYLCASSLGEGPSRQFFGPGTRLTVL.

This clonotype was recorded many times. This chain links TRBV6-5 with TRBJ2-2; D is tentatively TRBD1 or TRBD2 (5 bases each). V was shortened by 0 bases and J by 3 bases, with 8 bases between the two germline ends. Germline CDR1 and CDR2: MNHEY and SVGAGI. The CDR3 spans 15 residues. In DNA, the CDR3 is TGTGCCAGCAGTTACTCTGGGGGATACACCGGGGAGCTGTTTTTT. This codes for CASSYSGGYTGELFF.

The sample holds a few counts of this clonotype. The chain couples TRBV3-1 to TRBJ1-4; 9 positions match TRBD1. Germline loops: CDR1 LGHDT, CDR2 YNNKEL (reference sequence). Trimming took 4 bases from V and 7 from J; bases not matched to a gene: 7. The CDR3 runs to 15 residues. This CDR3 is CASSPTGTGTEKLFF. In DNA, the CDR3 is TGTGCCAGCAGCCCAACCGGGACAGGGACTGAAAAACTGTTTTTT.

V is TRBV5-6 and J is TRBJ2-1, with 9 positions matching TRBD1. The CDR3 runs 14 residues. Germline V gene sequence: CDR1 SGHDT, CDR2 YYEEEE. The V gene end was trimmed by 6 bases and the J gene end by 7 bases; junction bases not matched to a gene: 8. The DNA of the CDR3 is TGTGCCAGCATCCCGGGACAGGGTCGGAATGAGCAGTTCTTC. Protein product: CASIPGQGRNEQFF.

Points on this clonotype: Being one base from a much bigger clone, this may be a read error. The rearrangement links TRBV20-1 to TRBJ2-1; D gene unclear. Germline-derived CDR1 and CDR2 are DFQATT and SNEGSKA (reference sequence). This CDR3 comprises 13 residues. The CDR3, as DNA: TGCAGAGCCCCTAGTGATCGAGAGAATGAGCAGTTCTTC. This encodes CRAPSDRENEQFF.

This clonotype appeared a single time. A much larger clone sits a single nucleotide away, making a read error possible. The V gene is TRBV27, the J gene TRBJ1-6; D unresolved. Per the germline V gene, CDR1 is MNHEY and CDR2 is SMNVEV (reference sequence). The CDR3 is 14 residues long. The CDR3, as DNA: TGTGTCAGCACGCATGGCGATTCAGGCTCACCCCTCCACTTT. Translation: CVSTHGDSGSPLHF.

At least ten counts were recorded for this clonotype. The CDR3 DNA reads as TGTGCCATCAGTTCGGGACTAGGCTTCTACAATGAGCAGTTCTTC. This sequence encodes CAISSGLGFYNEQFF. The V gene is TRBV10-3, the J gene TRBJ2-1; 8 bases are shared with TRBD2. This CDR3 has 15 residues. The germline gives CDR1 ENHRY, CDR2 SYGVKD. V lost 5 bases to trimming and J lost 3 bases; unmatched junction nucleotides: 6.

This clonotype was seen many times. V and J are TRBV7-6 and TRBJ2-2; TRBD1 might be the D (6 bases). The CDR3 is 13 amino acids. V was clipped by 0 bases and J by 8 bases, with 7 bases between them. CDR1 is SGHVS and CDR2 is FNYEAQ in the germline V gene. CDR3 sequence reads: CASSLADRGELFF. CDR3 bases: TGTGCCAGCAGCTTAGCAGACAGGGGGGAGCTGTTTTTT.

The chain employs TRBV11-2 and TRBJ2-7; D is undetermined. The CDR3 consists of 12 residues. V lost 3 bases, J lost 0 bases, and 3 bases lay in between. CDR1 is SGHAT and CDR2 is FQNNGV in the germline V gene. CDR3 coding DNA: TGTGCCAGCAGCTTTTTCTCCTACGAGCAGTACTTC. Its protein is CASSFFSYEQYF. The full variable domain, rest sourced from reference TRBV11-2 and TRBJ2-7, is EAGVAQSPRYKIIEKRQSVAFWCNPISGHATLYWYQQILGQGPKLLIQFQNNGVVDDSQLPKDRFSAERLKGVDSTLKIQPAKLEDSAVYLCASSFFSYEQYFGPGTRLTVT.

This clonotype was recorded many times. The J gene is TRBJ2-7, the V gene TRBV28, with D uncertain. The V gene lost 6 bases and the J gene lost 3 bases, with 18 bases spanning the gap. Germline CDR1 and CDR2: MDHEN and SYDVKM. The CDR3 consists of 15 residues. The CDR3 coding sequence is TGTGCCAGCAGCCTCCGGATCCCCCCCGTCTACGAGCAGTACTTC. Translation gives CASSLRIPPVYEQYF.

CDR3 residues: CASSVRGQRTEAFF. The CDR3 DNA reads as TGTGCCAGCAGCGTGAGGGGGCAGCGCACTGAAGCTTTCTTT. The chain uses TRBV6-1 and TRBJ1-1, with TRBD1 matching over 7 bases. Germline V gene sequence: CDR1 MNHNS, CDR2 SASEGT. The CDR3 loop spans 14 amino acids. V gave up 6 bases and J gave up 4 bases; unmatched junction bases: 8.

Only a few counts were recorded for this clonotype. The chain uses TRBV3-1 and TRBJ1-5; D gene ambiguous. This CDR3 spans 13 amino acids. Trimming removed 4 bases at V and 5 bases at J, with 9 bases between. Germline V lookup: CDR1 LGHDT, CDR2 YNNKEL (reference sequence). CDR3 DNA sequence: TGTGCCAGCAGCCCCGGTTCGGATCAGCCCCAGCATTTT. Protein product: CASSPGSDQPQHF.

This clonotype was counted many times. The chain is built from TRBV6-4 and TRBJ2-6; 11 bases align to TRBD2. CDR3 length: 17 residues. CDR1 is MRHNA and CDR2 is SNTAGT in the germline V gene. The junction had 2 bases not matched to a gene; V was cut back by 4 bases and J by 0 bases. DNA of the CDR3: TGTGCCAGCAGTGCCGGGACTAGCGGCTCTGGGGCCAACGTCCTGACTTTC. Residues: CASSAGTSGSGANVLTF.

This clonotype was counted many times. The chain combines TRBV6-2 or TRBV6-3 with TRBJ1-1; D is ambiguous. V was pared by 0 bases and J by 1 base, with 9 bases between. Germline values: CDR1 MNHEY, CDR2 SVGEGT. The CDR3 length is 15 residues. The CDR3 region is CASSYSPRANTEAFF. CDR3 DNA: TGTGCCAGCAGTTACTCGCCAAGGGCGAACACTGAAGCTTTCTTT.

This clonotype was recorded many times. V usage is TRBV29-1 and J usage is TRBJ1-1; no firm D call. Deletions cut 2 bases from V and 2 bases from J, with 15 bases between. Germline V gene lookup returns CDR1 SQVTM and CDR2 ANQGSEA. CDR3 length: 15 residues. The CDR3: CSVESTGLLNTEAFF. The CDR3 DNA follows: TGCAGCGTTGAATCGACGGGCTTACTTAACACTGAAGCTTTCTTT.

This clonotype was seen at least ten times. This chain joins TRBV10-2 and TRBJ2-1; 11 bases line up with TRBD1. CDR1 is WSHSY and CDR2 is SAAADI in the germline V gene. The CDR3 loop spans 16 amino acids. Unmatched junction bases numbered 3, after V lost 0 bases and J lost 5 bases. The CDR3 coding sequence is TGCGCCAGCAGTGAGTCGGGGACAGGGGGAAACAATGAGCAGTTCTTC. Its translation: CASSESGTGGNNEQFF.

This clonotype was detected many times. The J gene is TRBJ2-7, the V gene TRBV5-1; D might be TRBD2 (7 bases). CDR1 is SGHRS, CDR2 YFSETQ, per germline. This CDR3 spans 14 amino acids. The V and J ends lost 3 bases and 6 bases respectively, with 16 bases between them. The CDR3 DNA follows: TGCGCCAGCAGCTCTGGCGGGGGCCCCTCCGAGCAGTACTTC. Amino acids: CASSSGGGPSEQYF.

This clonotype was found many times. The chain joins TRBV7-9 to TRBJ2-7, with D possibly being TRBD1 (5 bases). Germline V gives CDR1 SEHNR, CDR2 FQNEAQ (reference sequence). Trimming shortened V by 1 base and J by 3 bases, and 7 bases separated the two germline ends. The CDR3 extends over 13 amino acids. This CDR3 is CASSLGTHYEQYF. In DNA, the CDR3 is TGTGCCAGCAGCTTAGGGACACACTACGAGCAGTACTTC.

This clonotype was recorded at least ten times. V and J are TRBV5-1 and TRBJ2-1; D call uncertain. Trimming left V 0 bases short and J 2 bases short, with 9 bases between. CDR3 length: 15 amino acids. Germline CDR1 reads SGHRS; CDR2 reads YFSETQ. The CDR3 nucleotides read TGCGCCAGCAGCTTGGAAGGTGGGGCCTACAATGAGCAGTTCTTC. It is translated as CASSLEGGAYNEQFF.

This clonotype was counted between two and nine times. V usage is TRBV2 and J usage is TRBJ2-7, with no clear D. The CDR3 has 10 amino acids. Germline V CDR1 and CDR2: SNHLY, FYNNEI. Trimming stripped 8 bases from V and 3 bases from J, with 5 bases between. The CDR3 region is CASENYEQYF. The DNA of the CDR3 is TGTGCCAGCGAAAACTACGAGCAGTACTTC. Filled out from reference TRBV2 and TRBJ2-7, the complete variable domain reads EPEVTQTPSHQVTQMGQEVILRCVPISNHLYFYWYRQILGQKVEFLVSFYNNEISEKSEIFDDQFSVERPDGSNFTLKIRSTKLEDSAMYFCASENYEQYFGPGTRLTVT.

This clonotype has a count of ten or more. This sequence joins TRBV20-1 and TRBJ2-5; D is unclear. The length of the CDR3 is 15 residues. Germline lookup yields CDR1 DFQATT and CDR2 SNEGSKA (reference sequence). V dropped 0 bases and J dropped 2 bases, with 13 bases sitting between them. CDR3 loop: CSARDFRNAQETQYF. CDR3 coding DNA: TGCAGTGCTAGAGATTTTAGAAACGCACAAGAGACCCAGTACTTC.

This clonotype occurred a few times. The chain has TRBV7-3 and TRBJ1-1; TRBD1 agrees at 7 bases. The CDR3 sequence is 13 residues long. The junction had 1 base not matched to a gene; V was cut back by 5 bases and J by 1 base. From germline, CDR1 is SGHTA and CDR2 FQGTGA. The CDR3 nucleotides read TGTGCCAGCAGCCGACAGGGGAACACTGAAGCTTTCTTT. Protein: CASSRQGNTEAFF.